This T cell receptor (beta chain) was sequenced during a study of cytomegalovirus exposure and HLA in healthy donors. Study outcomes and limitations: When analyzed later, a missense DCLRE1C variant was found to be linked to TCR beta V- and J-gene trimming. What a later analysis showed was that several of the most significant clusters appeared linked to common viral pathogens. A few of the chains that were CMV-associated were confirmed in vitro to be specific for CMV antigens. Among the sequence variants, a highly shared cluster was likely an artifact of sequencing.

Vbeta (60) and Jbeta (13) primers were used in the PCR. Here immunoSEQ multiplex PCR was the method, and the copy in TCRdb shows in-frame clones only, minus some. This table holds about 160,000 clones, roughly 80% found once. Unmatched junction bases numbered 7, after V lost 5 bases and J lost 0 bases. The length of the CDR3 is 17 residues. Looked up from germline, CDR1 is SGHAT and CDR2 is FQNNGV. Turning to this clone: What it recognizes is unknown.

This chain links TRBV11-2 with TRBJ1-5; 10 bases fit TRBD1. The clonotype was recovered from a middle-aged man in good health and CMV-seropositive. Sequenced input: PBMCs. In DNA, the CDR3 is TGTGCCAGCAGCCGGGGACAGGGGACCTATAGCAATCAGCCCCAGCATTTT. Protein: CASSRGQGTYSNQPQHF.